This TCR beta chain derives from a study of blood T cell repertoires in COVID-19. Looking at the study overall: The cDNA or gDNA used as material had been derived from T cells, B-cell-depleted T cells, or PBMCs.

TCRdb's table, derived via immunoSEQ multiplex PCR, lists solely in-frame clones and lacks some. The sample includes over 150,000 clones, about 80% of them seen just once. On this clone itself: This specimen includes other DNA sequences encoding the same CDR3.

V lost 1 base, J lost 0 bases, and 3 bases lay in between. Germline values: CDR1 MGHRA, CDR2 YSYEKL. The length of the CDR3 is 14 residues. Participant-reported clinical history was the basis for cohort assignment. Two negative PCRs, clearance, or symptom resolution characterized the recovered Cohort 3 donors. Specimen: PBMCs or T cells enriched from blood (not recorded which). The sequence came from a woman in her sixties or seventies who had recovered from COVID-19. V gene TRBV4-1 combines with J gene TRBJ2-2; D unclear. DNA for the CDR3: TGCGCCAGCAGCCAAGGAGCGAACACCGGGGAGCTGTTTTTT. Translation gives CASSQGANTGELFF.